This TCR beta chain emerged from a study of regulatory T cells in long-lasting Graves disease (dated by TCRdb to about 2021). In terms of the full investigation: Persistent Graves' disease was defined as persistently positive TSH receptor autoantibodies together with antithyroid drug treatment for over 5 years. Persistent Graves' disease patients were compared with newly diagnosed Graves' disease patients by peripheral blood TCR sequencing and RNA sequencing. The study was registered as a clinical trial and conducted in China. A total of around 33 samples were covered by TCR sequencing, comprising around 13 persistent and about 20 newly diagnosed Graves' disease patients. Persistent Graves' disease patients in the clinical cohort had taken antithyroid drugs for roughly 10 years on average. Points the paper makes about the study in general: Compared with newly diagnosed patients, patients with persistent Graves' disease had lower TCR Shannon entropy and fewer highly expanded clones, which suggests clonal expansion. Only the TCR beta chain was sequenced and analyzed. Preferential use of TRBV28, TRBJ1-2 and TRBJ2-5 was observed in persistent disease, whereas TRBV20-1 and TRBJ2-1 were favored in newly diagnosed disease. The authors noted that the small sample size was a limitation that may lower accuracy. Persistent patients shared more public clonotypes among themselves (2,741) than newly diagnosed patients did (approximately 900). Only peripheral blood was studied, because thyroid tissue, the primary lesion, was inaccessible.

This clonotype was observed many times. The antigen it binds to is not known. No base quality information exists; no much larger clone differs at one position. Reading the label with the study, this specimen's time point is: persistent/refractory GD, antithyroid drugs over 5 years with positive TRAb. For both TCR sequencing and RNA sequencing, RNA was extracted from PBMCs in TRIzol. The diagnosis of Graves' disease was made according to American Thyroid Association guidelines. Patients for the study were recruited at an endocrinology department in Xi'an, China. Each patient gave approximately 10 milliliters of peripheral blood, collected in an EDTA anticoagulant tube. Ficoll Paque Plus density gradient separation was used to isolate PBMCs, and no additional T cell sorting was done. RNA quality was checked with an Agilent 2100 Bioanalyzer and agarose gel, and concentration with a NanoDrop 2000. V and J are truncated by 3 bases and 7 bases respectively, leaving an intervening sequence of 10 bases. According to the germline V gene (reference sequence), CDR1 reads GTSNPN and CDR2 reads SVGIG. The cysteine opens and the phenylalanine closes a CDR3 of 13 amino acids. The CDR3 DNA has 39 bases and is translated from base 1.

Library preparation used multiplex PCR. The sequencer was an Illumina HiSeq 4000. To build TCR beta libraries, CDR3 regions were amplified by Arm-PCR using iRepertoire HTBI primers. Before sequencing, the PCR products went through gel purification. Turning to the authors' computational methods: A total of roughly 58 TRBV and about 13 TRBJ segments were identified across samples and were used for gene usage analysis of CDR3 amino acid clonotypes. Filtered high-quality paired reads were merged into contigs using COPE and FqMerger. BLAST was used to align contigs to IMGT TRBV, TRBD and TRBJ reference genes, with CDR3 defined following IMGT. Highly expanded clones were defined as clonotypes with a frequency above 0.1%. Shannon entropy was used to measure repertoire diversity, and the Gini coefficient was used to measure V-J evenness. Clonotypes shared by more than one individual were considered public. TCRdb redid the processing of the public reads, applying fastp at Q25 and MiXCR, and retained in-frame beta chains. Rows matching on CDR3 protein sequence are summarized as one entry with the most common DNA and genes. The V and J calls and clone size are TCRdb's, not the authors'. The sample table records around 400,000 distinct CDR3 sequences; 23% of these occur just once. The ten largest clonotypes hold roughly 30% of the sample.

This clonotype was sampled from a female donor with Graves disease. The sample was peripheral blood mononuclear cells (PBMCs), taken when the disease was refractory, from a patient treated with antithyroid drugs. Recombination joined TRBV30 with TRBJ1-6; TRBD1 is a possible D gene, resting on 5 matching bases. CDR3 reads: CAWSRESNSPLHF. The DNA reads as follows: TGTGCCTGGAGCAGGGAATCGAATTCACCCCTCCACTTT. Joined to the reference TRBV30 and TRBJ1-6 proteins, this CDR3 gives the full variable domain: SQTIHQWPATLVQPVGSPLSLECTVEGTSNPNLYWYRQAAGRGLQLLFYSVGIGQISSEVPQNLSASRPQDRQFILSSKKLLLSDSGFYLCAWSRESNSPLHFGNGTRLTVT.